This TCR beta chain was retrieved from a study of human T cells and chemical hapten exposure. Study results and limitations: Correlating positively with patch test score were the PT1 expanded TCR counts.

Time point noted: patch test 1, 2 weeks after DPC sensitization. Documented treatment: therapeutic diphenylcyclopropenone sensitization with weekly scalp DPC. The CDR3 is 13 amino acids. With 6 bases removed from V and 5 bases from J, the gap between germline ends came to 16 bases. Germline V gene lookup returns CDR1 GTSNPN and CDR2 SVGIG (reference sequence). The table lists this clonotype with a few counts. Its matching antigen is unknown. TCRdb re-derived calls from the RACE reads in MiXCR, one entry per CDR3 protein. Here the sample spans 300,000 to 450,000 distinct CDR3 sequences, around 4.8% being singletons.

The sequences come from whole blood, collected in connection with sensitization to the hapten diphenylcyclopropenone (DPC). V usage is TRBV30 and J usage is TRBJ1-2, with D possibly being TRBD1 (6 bases). The TCR sequence derives from a woman aged 50 to 65 with alopecia areata. Some clones in this sample may be carry-over from other donors' samples. CDR3 in DNA: TGTGCCTGTCGGACAGCTGAGGGTTATGGCTACACCTTC. The encoded protein is CACRTAEGYGYTF.